The 2 T cell receptor beta chains listed next were all sequenced from one sample in a study of T-cell reconstitution after alpha-beta-depleted transplantation in children. TCRbeta library preparation incorporated unique molecular identifiers. MiXCR, run by TCRdb on the PCR reads, gives a single entry per CDR3 protein. Of roughly 5,900 distinct CDR3 sequences in the sample, 15% to 19% were seen once. The specimen comprised PBMCs, mostly from graft donor cells, sampled 180 days after TCRalphabeta/CD19-depleted stem cell transplant. All receptors come from a patient aged 2 to 9 who had a stem cell transplant for inherited bone marrow failure, so the T cells may come from the graft donor.

The table lists this clonotype with many counts. J is TRBJ1-6 and V is TRBV7-2; TRBD1 aligns across 8 bases. CDR1 SGHTA and CDR2 FQGNSA come from the germline V gene. The CDR3 has 16 amino acids. Trimming took 3 bases from V and 7 from J; bases not matched to a gene: 8. CDR3 residues: CASSFFQGAVNSPLHF. The CDR3 DNA is TGTGCCAGCAGCTTCTTTCAGGGGGCAGTGAATTCACCCCTCCACTTT.

This clonotype was recorded at least ten times. This chain links TRBV4-3 with TRBJ1-5; D is unresolved. The V end was cut by 4 bases, the J end by 7 bases, with 11 bases between. The CDR3 runs to 13 residues. Germline V CDR1 and CDR2: LGHNA, YSLEER. The CDR3 region has the DNA TGCGCCAGCAGCCGAGGAAGTGGACAGCCCCAGCATTTT. Amino acids: CASSRGSGQPQHF.